The 23 T cell receptor beta chains below were found in one sample sequenced in a study of CD8 T cells in Susac syndrome. The RNA, roughly 0.45 to 1 ug, was put through reverse transcription using random hexamers. A single record per CDR3 protein comes from TCRdb applying MiXCR to the immunoSEQ multiplex PCR reads. The table lists about 200,000 distinct CDR3 sequences, 90% to 95% of them singletons. The material sequenced was CD4+ T cells from PBMCs. The origin of the receptors is a human donor with multiple sclerosis.

The gene calls are TRBV20-1 and TRBJ2-3; D is undetermined. Germline lookup yields CDR1 DFQATT and CDR2 SNEGSKA (reference sequence). The CDR3 runs 15 residues. V was clipped by 0 bases and J by 2 bases, with 12 bases between them. This CDR3 reads CSARDSGVLTDTQYF. CDR3 in DNA: TGCAGTGCTAGAGATAGTGGGGTCCTCACAGATACGCAGTATTTT.

The rearrangement links TRBV5-1 to TRBJ2-1, with 8 bases fitting TRBD2. J gave up 6 bases and V 0 bases, and 5 bases lay outside the gene matches. This CDR3 is built from 15 residues. The germline V gene encodes CDR1 SGHRS and CDR2 YFSETQ. DNA of the CDR3: TGCGCCAGCAGCTTGGAAGAAGCGGGGGCCAATGAGCAGTTCTTC. Amino acid sequence: CASSLEEAGANEQFF.

The V and J genes are TRBV6-4 and TRBJ2-1; 7 nucleotides line up with TRBD1. From germline, CDR1 is MRHNA and CDR2 SNTAGT. Trimming cost V 3 bases and J 8 bases; bases outside gene matches: 7. The CDR3 runs to 14 residues. In nucleotides, the CDR3 is TGTGCCAGCAGTGAAGGAAACAGGGGCCATGAGCAGTTCTTC. Amino acids: CASSEGNRGHEQFF.

This sequence joins TRBV7-3 and TRBJ1-3; TRBD1 might be the D (5 bases). The CDR3 runs 12 residues. V was trimmed by 8 bases and J by 0 bases, leaving 5 bases between them. Per germline, CDR1 SGHTA and CDR2 FQGTGA. CDR3 coding DNA: TGTGCCAGCGGGACCTCTGGAAACACCATATATTTT. It translates to CASGTSGNTIYF.

The CDR3 DNA sequence: TGTGCCAGCAGCTTGACGGGACCCGCCTACAATGAGCAGTTCTTC. Its translation is CASSLTGPAYNEQFF. The chain employs TRBV11-2 and TRBJ2-1; perhaps D is TRBD1 or TRBD2 (5 bases each). Germline V gene data show CDR1 as SGHAT and CDR2 as FQNNGV. There are 15 residues in the CDR3. V dropped 3 bases and J dropped 2 bases, with 11 bases sitting between them.

The chain has TRBV4-1 and TRBJ2-1, with D tentatively TRBD1 or TRBD2 (5 bases each). The CDR3 runs to 16 residues. CDR1 is MGHRA, CDR2 YSYEKL, per germline. Trimming removed 1 base at V and 8 bases at J, with 18 bases between. Here the CDR3 DNA reads TGCGCCAGCAGCCAAGGCCCCGGGACCTCAAGGGATGAGCAGTTCTTC. Translating it yields CASSQGPGTSRDEQFF.

V and J are TRBV9 and TRBJ2-3; 9 nucleotides line up with TRBD2. The junction had 7 bases not matched to a gene; V was cut back by 4 bases and J by 1 base. CDR3 length: 16 residues. Germline CDR1 and CDR2: SGDLS and YYNGEE. CDR3 sequence: CASSPRAGGRTDTQYF. The CDR3 DNA reads TGTGCCAGCAGCCCAAGAGCGGGGGGACGCACAGATACGCAGTATTTT.

The chain has TRBV5-4 and TRBJ2-1; D may be TRBD2 (6 bases). V was cut by 4 bases and J by 7 bases, with 18 bases left in between. The CDR3 runs to 15 residues. CDR1 and CDR2 from the germline V gene are SGHNT and YYREEE (reference sequence). CDR3 amino acids: CASSLRDGGWNEQFF. The CDR3 DNA reads as TGTGCCAGCAGCCTCCGGGACGGGGGTTGGAATGAGCAGTTCTTC.

This chain connects TRBV10-3 to TRBJ2-1; D gene unclear. V was cut by 6 bases and J by 0 bases, with 3 bases left in between. Germline V gene sequence: CDR1 ENHRY, CDR2 SYGVKD. The CDR3 runs to 12 residues. The CDR3 is CAIRDSYNEQFF. For the CDR3, the DNA is TGTGCCATCAGAGACTCCTACAATGAGCAGTTCTTC.

J is TRBJ2-1 and V is TRBV20-1, with a possible D match to TRBD2 (6 bases). Germline CDR1 is DFQATT and CDR2 is SNEGSKA (reference sequence). V was pared by 5 bases and J by 5 bases, with 10 bases between. CDR3 length: 12 residues. The CDR3 DNA sequence: TGCAGTGCTCCTACTAGCCACAATGAGCAGTTCTTC. It yields the protein CSAPTSHNEQFF.

The rearrangement joins TRBV20-1 to TRBJ2-6; 8 bases line up with TRBD2. V trimming: 5 bases; J trimming: 2 bases; junction bases outside the gene matches: 2. CDR1 is DFQATT and CDR2 is SNEGSKA in the germline V gene (reference sequence). The CDR3 consists of 14 residues. CDR3 bases: TGCAGTGCTGACGGGAGGGCTGGGGCCAACGTCCTGACTTTC. It codes for CSADGRAGANVLTF.

The chain combines TRBV15 with TRBJ2-7, with D perhaps TRBD1 or TRBD2 (5 bases each). This CDR3 region has 14 residues. The V and J ends lost 1 base and 3 bases respectively, with 10 bases between them. Germline CDR1 and CDR2: LNHNV and YYDKDF (reference sequence). Written as DNA, the CDR3 is TGTGCCACCAGCAGAGGAGGGACCTTCTACGAGCAGTACTTC. Residues: CATSRGGTFYEQYF. The full variable domain, rest sourced from reference TRBV15 and TRBJ2-7, is DAMVIQNPRYQVTQFGKPVTLSCSQTLNHNVMYWYQQKSSQAPKLLFHYYDKDFNNEADTPDNFQSRRPNTSFCFLDIRSPGLGDTAMYLCATSRGGTFYEQYFGPGTRLTVT.

The chain joins TRBV9 to TRBJ2-3; D remains unclear. Per the germline V gene, CDR1 is SGDLS and CDR2 is YYNGEE. The CDR3 spans 15 residues. The ends were cut back, 3 bases at V and 1 base at J, with 12 bases in the middle. Here the CDR3 reads CASSEHAEGTDTQYF. Here the CDR3 DNA reads TGTGCCAGCAGCGAGCACGCGGAAGGCACAGATACGCAGTATTTT.

The chain employs TRBV12-3 or TRBV12-4 and TRBJ2-3; 7 bases map to TRBD2. The CDR3 is 16 amino acids. V trimming: 5 bases; J trimming: 1 base; junction bases outside the gene matches: 9. CDR3 DNA sequence: TGTGCCAGCAGTCCCGGGGGGAGGAGCGGCACAGATACGCAGTATTTT. Translation gives CASSPGGRSGTDTQYF.

This sequence joins TRBV18 and TRBJ1-1; D is uncertain. V dropped 6 bases and J dropped 1 base, with 9 bases sitting between them. CDR3 length: 13 residues. Germline lookup yields CDR1 KGHSH and CDR2 LQKENI. The CDR3 loop is CASSHDKNTEAFF. CDR3 sequence (DNA): TGTGCCAGCTCTCATGACAAGAACACTGAAGCTTTCTTT.

This CDR3 is CASSPGTVSYNEQFF. CDR3 coding DNA: TGTGCCAGCAGTCCCGGGACAGTCTCCTACAATGAGCAGTTCTTC. The chain employs TRBV12-3 or TRBV12-4 and TRBJ2-1; 7 bases agree with TRBD1. The CDR3 is 15 residues long. The J segment lost 0 bases and the V segment lost 5 bases, leaving 4 bases of the junction unmatched.

This chain connects TRBV5-4 to TRBJ1-5, with D tentatively TRBD1 (6 bases). V was shortened by 4 bases and J by 1 base, with 12 bases between the two germline ends. CDR1 is SGHNT, CDR2 YYREEE, per germline (reference sequence). The length of the CDR3 is 15 residues. CDR3: CASSRGGESNQPQHF. The CDR3 DNA reads as TGTGCCAGCAGCCGGGGGGGCGAGAGCAATCAGCCCCAGCATTTT.

This chain links TRBV6-2 or TRBV6-3 with TRBJ1-2; D uncertain. Per germline, CDR1 MNHEY and CDR2 SVGEGT. CDR3 length equals 11 residues. V was cut by 2 bases and J by 8 bases, with 6 bases left in between. This CDR3 is CASSYVAGYTF. The DNA for the CDR3 is TGTGCCAGCAGTTACGTTGCGGGCTACACCTTC.

This clonotype was recorded only once. The V call is TRBV2, the J call TRBJ2-1, with TRBD2 identical over 7 bases. CDR3 length: 15 amino acids. With V trimmed by 5 bases and J by 9 bases, 13 bases remained unmatched. Germline V gene sequence: CDR1 SNHLY, CDR2 FYNNEI. Here the CDR3 reads CASSTQSGEKSEQFF. The CDR3 DNA reads as TGTGCCAGCAGTACACAGAGCGGGGAAAAAAGTGAGCAGTTCTTC.

The CDR3 DNA is TGTGCCATCAGTCGGGACAGGAACGAACCCTATGGCTACACCTTC. Translation gives CAISRDRNEPYGYTF. V gene TRBV10-3 combines with J gene TRBJ1-2; TRBD1 matches at 8 bases. V lost 5 bases to trimming and J lost 4 bases; unmatched junction nucleotides: 9. The CDR3 totals 15 residues. The germline V gene has CDR1 ENHRY and CDR2 SYGVKD.

The chain couples TRBV29-1 to TRBJ2-1, with 7 nucleotides matching TRBD2. J lost 7 bases, V lost 6 bases, and 9 bases had no gene match. This CDR3 spans 13 amino acids. Looked up from germline, CDR1 is SQVTM and CDR2 is ANQGSEA. CDR3 amino acids: CSVPALGRNEQFF. The CDR3 nucleotides are TGCAGCGTCCCAGCCCTCGGGAGGAATGAGCAGTTCTTC.

The chain employs TRBV3-1 and TRBJ2-4; D gene uncertain. This CDR3 has 13 residues. The germline V gene encodes CDR1 LGHDT and CDR2 YNNKEL (reference sequence). The ends were cut back, 2 bases at V and 5 bases at J, with 7 bases in the middle. CDR3 DNA: TGTGCCAGCAGCCAAAACTCCCAAAACATTCAGTACTTC. This translates into CASSQNSQNIQYF.

The genes are TRBV28 and TRBJ2-1; the match to TRBD1 covers 8 bases. J lost 10 bases, V lost 3 bases, and 11 bases had no gene match. The CDR3 covers 15 residues. Germline V gene data show CDR1 as MDHEN and CDR2 as SYDVKM. CDR3 coding DNA: TGTGCCAGCAGTTTGGGACAGGCAGGGTCGGGGGAGCAGTTCTTC. This codes for CASSLGQAGSGEQFF.